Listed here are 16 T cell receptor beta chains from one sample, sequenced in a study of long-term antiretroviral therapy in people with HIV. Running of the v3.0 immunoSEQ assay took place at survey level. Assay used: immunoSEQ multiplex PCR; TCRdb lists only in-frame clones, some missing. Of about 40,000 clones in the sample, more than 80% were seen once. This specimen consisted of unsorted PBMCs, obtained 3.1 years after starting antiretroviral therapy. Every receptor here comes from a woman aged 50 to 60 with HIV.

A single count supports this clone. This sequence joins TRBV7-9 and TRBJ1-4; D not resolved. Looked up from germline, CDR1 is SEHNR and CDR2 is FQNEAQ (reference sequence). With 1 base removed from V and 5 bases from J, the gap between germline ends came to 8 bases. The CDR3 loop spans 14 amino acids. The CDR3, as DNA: TGTGCCAGCAGCTTAGGCCGGGGAAATGAAAAACTGTTTTTT. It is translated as CASSLGRGNEKLFF. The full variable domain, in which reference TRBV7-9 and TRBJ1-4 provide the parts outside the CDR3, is DTGVSQNPRHKITKRGQNVTFRCDPISEHNRLYWYRQTLGQGPEFLTYFQNEAQLEKSRLLSDRFSAERPKGSFSTLEIQRTEQGDSAMYLCASSLGRGNEKLFFGSGTQLSVL.

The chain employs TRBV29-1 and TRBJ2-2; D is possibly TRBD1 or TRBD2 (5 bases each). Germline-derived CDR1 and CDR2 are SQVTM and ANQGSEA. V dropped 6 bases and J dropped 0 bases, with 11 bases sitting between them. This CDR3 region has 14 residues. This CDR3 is CSVHGTANTGELFF. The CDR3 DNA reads TGCAGCGTCCACGGGACGGCGAACACCGGGGAGCTGTTTTTT.

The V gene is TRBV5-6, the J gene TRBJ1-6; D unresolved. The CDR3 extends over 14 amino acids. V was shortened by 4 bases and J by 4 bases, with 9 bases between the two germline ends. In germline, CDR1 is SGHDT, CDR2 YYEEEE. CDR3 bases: TGTGCCAGCAGCCCTATGGGGTATAATTCACCCCTCCACTTT. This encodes CASSPMGYNSPLHF.

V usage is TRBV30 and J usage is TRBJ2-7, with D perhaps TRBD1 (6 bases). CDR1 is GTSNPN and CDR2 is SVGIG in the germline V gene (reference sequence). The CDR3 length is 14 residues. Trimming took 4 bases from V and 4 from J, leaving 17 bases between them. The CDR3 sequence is CAWTPRGFGYEQYF. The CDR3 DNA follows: TGTGCCTGGACCCCGAGGGGGTTTGGATACGAGCAGTACTTC.

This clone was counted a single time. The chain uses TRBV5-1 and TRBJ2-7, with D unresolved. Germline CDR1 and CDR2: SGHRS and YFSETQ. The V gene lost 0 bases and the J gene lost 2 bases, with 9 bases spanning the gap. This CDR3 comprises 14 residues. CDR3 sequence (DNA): TGCGCCAGCAGCTTGGAAAAGGGTGCCTACGAGCAGTACTTC. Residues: CASSLEKGAYEQYF.

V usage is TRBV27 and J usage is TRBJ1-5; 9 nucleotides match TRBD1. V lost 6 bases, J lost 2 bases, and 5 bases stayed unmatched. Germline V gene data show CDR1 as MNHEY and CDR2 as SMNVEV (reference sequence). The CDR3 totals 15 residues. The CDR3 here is CASSLQGAGNQPQHF. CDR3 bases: TGTGCCAGCAGCTTACAGGGGGCGGGCAATCAGCCCCAGCATTTT.

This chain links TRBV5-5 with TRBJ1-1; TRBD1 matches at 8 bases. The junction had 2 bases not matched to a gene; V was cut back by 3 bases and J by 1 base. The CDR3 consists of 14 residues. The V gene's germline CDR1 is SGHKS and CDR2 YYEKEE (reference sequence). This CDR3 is CASSYGQGNTEAFF. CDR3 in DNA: TGTGCCAGCAGCTACGGACAGGGGAACACTGAAGCTTTCTTT.

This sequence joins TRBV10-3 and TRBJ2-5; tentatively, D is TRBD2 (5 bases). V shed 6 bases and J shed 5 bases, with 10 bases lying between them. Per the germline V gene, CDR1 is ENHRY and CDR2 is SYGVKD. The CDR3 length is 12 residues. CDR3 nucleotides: TGTGCCATCAGCGAAAGGAGGGAGACCCAGTACTTC. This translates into CAISERRETQYF.

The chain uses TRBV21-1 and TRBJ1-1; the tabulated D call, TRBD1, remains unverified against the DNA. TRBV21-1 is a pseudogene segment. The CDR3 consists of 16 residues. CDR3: CASSLRQGASDTEAFF. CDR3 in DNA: TGTGCCAGCAGCCTACGACAGGGGGCTTCGGACACTGAAGCTTTCTTT.

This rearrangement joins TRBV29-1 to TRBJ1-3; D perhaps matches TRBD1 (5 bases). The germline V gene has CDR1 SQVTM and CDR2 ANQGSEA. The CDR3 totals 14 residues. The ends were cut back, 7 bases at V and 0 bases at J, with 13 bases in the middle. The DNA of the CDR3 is TGCAGCGCCGAATTGGGGGGCTCTGGAAACACCATATATTTT. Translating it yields CSAELGGSGNTIYF. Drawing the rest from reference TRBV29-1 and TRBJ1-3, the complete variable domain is SAVISQKPSRDICQRGTSLTIQCQVDSQVTMMFWYRQQPGQSLTLIATANQGSEATYESGFVIDKFPISRPNLTFSTLTVSNMSPEDSSIYLCSAELGGSGNTIYFGEGSWLTVV.

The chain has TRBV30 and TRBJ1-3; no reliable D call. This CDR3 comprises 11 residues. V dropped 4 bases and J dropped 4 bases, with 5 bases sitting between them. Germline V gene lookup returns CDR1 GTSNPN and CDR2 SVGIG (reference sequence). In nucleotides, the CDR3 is TGTGCCTGGAATAGAGGAAACACCATATATTTT. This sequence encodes CAWNRGNTIYF.

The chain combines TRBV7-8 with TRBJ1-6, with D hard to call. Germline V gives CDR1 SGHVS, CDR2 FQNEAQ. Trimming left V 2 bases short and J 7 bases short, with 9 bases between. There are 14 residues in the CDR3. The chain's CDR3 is CASSLKQLNSPLHF. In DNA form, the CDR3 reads TGTGCCAGCAGCTTAAAGCAGCTGAATTCACCCCTCCACTTT.

In nucleotides, the CDR3 is TGCGCCAGCAGCTGGGGACAGGGTGAAGAGACCCAGTACTTC. It encodes CASSWGQGEETQYF. The chain uses TRBV5-1 and TRBJ2-5; 9 bases are a match to TRBD1. The CDR3 runs to 14 residues. Germline V gives CDR1 SGHRS, CDR2 YFSETQ. After removal of 3 bases from V and 3 bases from J, the junction contained 3 bases not matched to a gene.

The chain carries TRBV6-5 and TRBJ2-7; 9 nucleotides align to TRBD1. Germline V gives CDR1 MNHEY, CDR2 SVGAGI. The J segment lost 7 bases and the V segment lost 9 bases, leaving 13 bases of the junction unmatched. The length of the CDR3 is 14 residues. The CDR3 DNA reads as TGTGCCAGTAACAGGGGGACAGGGCCGGGGGAGCAGTACTTC. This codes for CASNRGTGPGEQYF.

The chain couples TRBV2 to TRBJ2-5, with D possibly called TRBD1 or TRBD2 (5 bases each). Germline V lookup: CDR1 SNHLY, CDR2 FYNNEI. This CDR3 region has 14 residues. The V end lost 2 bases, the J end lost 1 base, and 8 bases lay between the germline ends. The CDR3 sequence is CASSERGVQETQYF. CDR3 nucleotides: TGTGCCAGCAGTGAAAGGGGAGTCCAAGAGACCCAGTACTTC.

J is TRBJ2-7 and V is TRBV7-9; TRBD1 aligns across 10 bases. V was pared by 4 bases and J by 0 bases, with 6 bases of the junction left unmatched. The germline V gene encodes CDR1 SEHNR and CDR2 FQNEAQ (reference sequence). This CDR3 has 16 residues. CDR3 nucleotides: TGTGCCAGCAGCTCGGTGCGACAGGGGGCCTCCTACGAGCAGTACTTC. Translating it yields CASSSVRQGASYEQYF. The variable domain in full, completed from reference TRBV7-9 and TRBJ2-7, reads DTGVSQNPRHKITKRGQNVTFRCDPISEHNRLYWYRQTLGQGPEFLTYFQNEAQLEKSRLLSDRFSAERPKGSFSTLEIQRTEQGDSAMYLCASSSVRQGASYEQYFGPGTRLTVT.